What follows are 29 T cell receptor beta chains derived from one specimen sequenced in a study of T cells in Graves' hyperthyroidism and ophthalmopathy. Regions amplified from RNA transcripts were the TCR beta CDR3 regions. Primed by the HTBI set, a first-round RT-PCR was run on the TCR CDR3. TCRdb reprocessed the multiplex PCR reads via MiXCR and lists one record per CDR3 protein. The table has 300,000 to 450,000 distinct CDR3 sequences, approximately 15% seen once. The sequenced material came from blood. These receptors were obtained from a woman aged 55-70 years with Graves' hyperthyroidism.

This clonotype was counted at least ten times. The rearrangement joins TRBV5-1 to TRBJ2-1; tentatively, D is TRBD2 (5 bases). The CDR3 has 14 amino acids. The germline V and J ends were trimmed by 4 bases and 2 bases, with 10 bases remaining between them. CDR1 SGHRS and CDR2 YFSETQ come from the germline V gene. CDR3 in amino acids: CASSADGAYNEQFF. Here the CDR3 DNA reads TGCGCCAGCAGCGCCGACGGGGCCTACAATGAGCAGTTCTTC.

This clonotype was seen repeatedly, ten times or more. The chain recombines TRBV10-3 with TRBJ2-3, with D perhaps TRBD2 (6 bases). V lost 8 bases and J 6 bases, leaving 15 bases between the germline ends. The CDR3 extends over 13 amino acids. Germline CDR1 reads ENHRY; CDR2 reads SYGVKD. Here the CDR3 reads CAIASERQDTQYF. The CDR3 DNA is TGTGCCATCGCTAGCGAGAGGCAGGATACGCAGTATTTT.

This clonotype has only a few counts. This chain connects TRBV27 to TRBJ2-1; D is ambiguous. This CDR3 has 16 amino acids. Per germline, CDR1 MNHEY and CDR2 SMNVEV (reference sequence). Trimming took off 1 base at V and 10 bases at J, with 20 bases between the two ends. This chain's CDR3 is CASSLWARSGKGEQFF. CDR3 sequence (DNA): TGTGCCAGCAGTTTATGGGCTAGGTCGGGTAAAGGGGAGCAGTTCTTC.

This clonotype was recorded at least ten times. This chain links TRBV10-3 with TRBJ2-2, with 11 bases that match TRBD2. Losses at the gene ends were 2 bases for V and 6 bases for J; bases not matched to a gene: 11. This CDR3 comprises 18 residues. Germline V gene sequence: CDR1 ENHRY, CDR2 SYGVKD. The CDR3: CAISERTSGRHPPGELFF. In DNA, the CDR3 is TGTGCCATCAGTGAGCGAACTAGCGGGAGACACCCTCCCGGGGAGCTGTTTTTT.

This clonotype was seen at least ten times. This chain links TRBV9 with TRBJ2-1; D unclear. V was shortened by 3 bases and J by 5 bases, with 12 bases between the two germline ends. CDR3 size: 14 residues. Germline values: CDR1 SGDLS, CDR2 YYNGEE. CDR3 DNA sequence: TGTGCCAGCAGCGCCCACAACCGGAACAATGAGCAGTTCTTC. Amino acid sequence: CASSAHNRNNEQFF. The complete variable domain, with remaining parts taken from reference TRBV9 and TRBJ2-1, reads DSGVTQTPKHLITATGQRVTLRCSPRSGDLSVYWYQQSLDQGLQFLIQYYNGEERAKGNILERFSAQQFPDLHSELNLSSLELGDSALYFCASSAHNRNNEQFFGPGTRLTVL.

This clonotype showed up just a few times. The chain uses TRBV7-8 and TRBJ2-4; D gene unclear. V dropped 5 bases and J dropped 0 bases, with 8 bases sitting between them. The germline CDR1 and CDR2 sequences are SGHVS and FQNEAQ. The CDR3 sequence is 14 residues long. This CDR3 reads CASSRAVAKNIQYF. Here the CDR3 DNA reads TGTGCCAGCAGCAGGGCGGTAGCCAAAAACATTCAGTACTTC.

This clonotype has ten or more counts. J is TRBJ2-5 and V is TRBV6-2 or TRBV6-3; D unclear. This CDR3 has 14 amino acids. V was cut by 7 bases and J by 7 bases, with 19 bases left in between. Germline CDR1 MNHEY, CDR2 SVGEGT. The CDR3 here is CASNAMSLDRTQYF. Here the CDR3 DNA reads TGTGCCAGCAACGCCATGTCTCTGGATAGGACCCAGTACTTC.

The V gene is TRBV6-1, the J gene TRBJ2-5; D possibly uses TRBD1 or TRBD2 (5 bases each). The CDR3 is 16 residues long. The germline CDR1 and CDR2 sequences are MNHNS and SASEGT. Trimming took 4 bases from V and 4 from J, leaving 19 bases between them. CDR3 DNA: TGTGCCAGCAGTGCCATGAGGGCCAATGGGGGAGAGACCCAGTACTTC. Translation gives CASSAMRANGGETQYF.

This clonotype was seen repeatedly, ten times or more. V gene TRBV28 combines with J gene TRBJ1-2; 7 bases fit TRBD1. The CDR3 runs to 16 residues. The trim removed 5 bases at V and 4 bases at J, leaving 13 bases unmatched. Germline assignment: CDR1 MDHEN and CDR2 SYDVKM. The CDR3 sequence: CASSPPEGARLYGYTF. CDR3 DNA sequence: TGTGCCAGCAGTCCGCCCGAGGGGGCCCGACTCTATGGCTACACCTTC.

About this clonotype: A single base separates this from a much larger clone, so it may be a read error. The CDR3 DNA is TGTGCCAGCAGCAACTCGACGTTGGACAGACAAGAGGCCCAGTACTTC. Translating it yields CASSNSTLDRQEAQYF. This rearrangement joins TRBV6-1 to TRBJ2-5; D might be TRBD1 (6 bases). This CDR3 is built from 16 residues. CDR1 and CDR2 from the germline V gene are MNHNS and SASEGT.

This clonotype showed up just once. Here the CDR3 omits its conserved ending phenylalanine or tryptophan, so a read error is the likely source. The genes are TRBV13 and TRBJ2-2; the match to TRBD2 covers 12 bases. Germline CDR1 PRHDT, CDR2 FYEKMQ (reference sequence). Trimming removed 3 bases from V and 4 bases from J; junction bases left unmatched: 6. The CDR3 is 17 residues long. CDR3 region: CASSLRLAGGSTGELFL. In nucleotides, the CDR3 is TGTGCCAGCAGCTTGCGTCTAGCGGGAGGGAGCACCGGGGAGCTGTTTCTT.

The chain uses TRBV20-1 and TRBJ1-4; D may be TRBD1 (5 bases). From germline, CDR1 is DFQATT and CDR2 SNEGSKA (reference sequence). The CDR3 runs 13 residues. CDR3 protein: CSAPGGSNEKLFF. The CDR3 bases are TGCAGCGCTCCGGGGGGGTCTAATGAAAAACTGTTTTTT.

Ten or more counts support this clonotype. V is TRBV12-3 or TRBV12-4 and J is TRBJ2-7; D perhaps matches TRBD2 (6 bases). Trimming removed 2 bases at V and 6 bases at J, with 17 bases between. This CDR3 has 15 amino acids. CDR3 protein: CASSLSSAGGSEQYF. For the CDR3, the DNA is TGTGCCAGCAGTTTATCTAGCGCTGGCGGTAGCGAGCAGTACTTC.

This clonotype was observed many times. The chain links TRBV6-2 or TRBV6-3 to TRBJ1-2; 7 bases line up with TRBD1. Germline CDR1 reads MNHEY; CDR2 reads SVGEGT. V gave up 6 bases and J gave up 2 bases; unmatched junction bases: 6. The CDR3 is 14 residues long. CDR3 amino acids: CASSLQGLNYGYTF. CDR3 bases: TGTGCCAGCAGCCTACAGGGGCTCAACTATGGCTACACCTTC.

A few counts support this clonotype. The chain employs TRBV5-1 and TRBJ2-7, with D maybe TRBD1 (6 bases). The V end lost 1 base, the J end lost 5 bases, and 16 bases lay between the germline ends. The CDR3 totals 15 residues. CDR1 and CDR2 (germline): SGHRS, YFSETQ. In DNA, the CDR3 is TGCGCCAGCAGCTTGTTGGGACAAAGAGGGGACGAGCAGTACTTC. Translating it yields CASSLLGQRGDEQYF.

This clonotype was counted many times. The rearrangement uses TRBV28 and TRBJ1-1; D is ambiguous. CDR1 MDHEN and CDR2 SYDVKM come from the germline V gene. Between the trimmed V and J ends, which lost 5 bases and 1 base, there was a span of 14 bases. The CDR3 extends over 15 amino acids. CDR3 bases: TGTGCCAGCAGTCTCAACCCGCGGGGGAACACTGAAGCTTTCTTT. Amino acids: CASSLNPRGNTEAFF.

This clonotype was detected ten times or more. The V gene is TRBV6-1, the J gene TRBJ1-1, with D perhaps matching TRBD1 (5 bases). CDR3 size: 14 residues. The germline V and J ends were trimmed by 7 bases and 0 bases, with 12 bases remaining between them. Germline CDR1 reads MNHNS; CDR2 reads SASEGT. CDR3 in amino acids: CASIAMTVNTEAFF. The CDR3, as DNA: TGTGCCAGCATTGCGATGACAGTGAACACTGAAGCTTTCTTT.

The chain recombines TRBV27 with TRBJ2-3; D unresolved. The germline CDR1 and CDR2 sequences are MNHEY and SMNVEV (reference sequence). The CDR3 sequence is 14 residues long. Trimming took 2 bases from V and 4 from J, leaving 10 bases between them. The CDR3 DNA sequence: TGTGCCAGCAGTTTAAGGGTGAAGGCAGATACGCAGTATTTT. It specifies CASSLRVKADTQYF.

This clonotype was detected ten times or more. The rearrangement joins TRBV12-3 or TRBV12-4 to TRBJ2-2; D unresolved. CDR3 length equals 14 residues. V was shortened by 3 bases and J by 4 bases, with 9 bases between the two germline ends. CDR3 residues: CASSFWAGTGELFF. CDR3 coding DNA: TGTGCCAGCAGTTTTTGGGCAGGCACCGGGGAGCTGTTTTTT.

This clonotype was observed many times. The CDR3 sequence: CASSRDSYNSPLHF. The DNA for the CDR3 is TGTGCCAGCAGTCGGGACAGCTATAATTCACCCCTCCACTTT. This chain links TRBV27 with TRBJ1-6; 7 nucleotides line up with TRBD1. Germline CDR1 MNHEY, CDR2 SMNVEV (reference sequence). Trimming cost V 5 bases and J 3 bases; bases outside gene matches: 1. The CDR3 extends over 14 amino acids.

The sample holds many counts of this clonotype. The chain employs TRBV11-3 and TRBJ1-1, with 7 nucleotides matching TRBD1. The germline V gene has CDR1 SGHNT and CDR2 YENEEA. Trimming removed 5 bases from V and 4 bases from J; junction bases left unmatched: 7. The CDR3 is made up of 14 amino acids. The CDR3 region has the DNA TGTGCCAGCAGCGCCGGGACAGATCGCACTGAAGCTTTCTTT. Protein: CASSAGTDRTEAFF.

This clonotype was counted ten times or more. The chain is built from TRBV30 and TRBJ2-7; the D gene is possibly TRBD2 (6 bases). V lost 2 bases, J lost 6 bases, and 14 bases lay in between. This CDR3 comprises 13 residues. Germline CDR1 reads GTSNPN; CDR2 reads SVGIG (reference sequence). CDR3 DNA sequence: TGTGCCTGGAGTCAGGTGGGAGGAGGCGAGCAGTACTTC. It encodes CAWSQVGGGEQYF. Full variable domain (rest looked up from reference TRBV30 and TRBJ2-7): SQTIHQWPATLVQPVGSPLSLECTVEGTSNPNLYWYRQAAGRGLQLLFYSVGIGQISSEVPQNLSASRPQDRQFILSSKKLLLSDSGFYLCAWSQVGGGEQYFGPGTRLTVT.

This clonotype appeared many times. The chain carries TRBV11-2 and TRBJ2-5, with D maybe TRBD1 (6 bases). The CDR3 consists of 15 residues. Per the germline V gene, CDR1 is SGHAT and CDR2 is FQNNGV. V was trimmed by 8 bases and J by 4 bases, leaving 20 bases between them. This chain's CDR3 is CASQGSLPGLETQYF. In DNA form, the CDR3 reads TGTGCCAGCCAGGGGTCTCTACCTGGGCTAGAGACCCAGTACTTC.

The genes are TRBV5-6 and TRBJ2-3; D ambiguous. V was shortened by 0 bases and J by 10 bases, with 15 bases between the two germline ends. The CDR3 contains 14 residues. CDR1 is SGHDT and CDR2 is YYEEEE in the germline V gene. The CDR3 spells CASSLGAASVAQYF. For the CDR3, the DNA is TGTGCCAGCAGCTTGGGTGCGGCTTCTGTAGCGCAGTATTTT.

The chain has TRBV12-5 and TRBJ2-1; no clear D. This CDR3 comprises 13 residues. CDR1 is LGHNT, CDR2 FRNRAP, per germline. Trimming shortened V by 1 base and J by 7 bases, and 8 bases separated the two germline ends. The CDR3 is CASGLAPMNEQFF. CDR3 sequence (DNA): TGTGCTAGTGGTTTGGCCCCGATGAATGAGCAGTTCTTC.

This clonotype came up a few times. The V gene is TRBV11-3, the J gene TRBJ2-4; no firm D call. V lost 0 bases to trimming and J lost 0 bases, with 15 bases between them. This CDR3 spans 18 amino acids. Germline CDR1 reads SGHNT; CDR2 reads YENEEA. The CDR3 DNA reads TGTGCCAGCAGCTTAGATCGGCACAGTCAGCTAGCCAAAAACATTCAGTACTTC. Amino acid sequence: CASSLDRHSQLAKNIQYF. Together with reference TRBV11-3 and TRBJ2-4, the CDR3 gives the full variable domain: EAGVVQSPRYKIIEKKQPVAFWCNPISGHNTLYWYLQNLGQGPELLIRYENEEAVDDSQLPKDRFSAERLKGVDSTLKIQPAELGDSAVYLCASSLDRHSQLAKNIQYFGAGTRLSVL.

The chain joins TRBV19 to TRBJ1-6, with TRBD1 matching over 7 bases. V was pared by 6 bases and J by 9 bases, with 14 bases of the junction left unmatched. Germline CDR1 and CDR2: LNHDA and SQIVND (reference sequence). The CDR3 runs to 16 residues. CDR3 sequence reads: CASSPLTGLIGSPLHF. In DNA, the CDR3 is TGTGCCAGTAGCCCTTTGACAGGGCTCATAGGTTCACCCCTCCACTTT.

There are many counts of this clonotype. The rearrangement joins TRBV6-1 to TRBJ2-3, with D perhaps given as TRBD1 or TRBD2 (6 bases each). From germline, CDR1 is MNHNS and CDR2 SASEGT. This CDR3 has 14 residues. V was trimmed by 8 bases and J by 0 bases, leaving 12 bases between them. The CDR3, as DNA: TGTGCCAGCCGAAGGGGGGTCAGCACAGATACGCAGTATTTT. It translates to CASRRGVSTDTQYF.

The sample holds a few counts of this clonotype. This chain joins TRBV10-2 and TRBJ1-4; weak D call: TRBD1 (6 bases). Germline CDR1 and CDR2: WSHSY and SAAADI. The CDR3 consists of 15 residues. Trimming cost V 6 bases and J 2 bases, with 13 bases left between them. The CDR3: CASRQGFGTNEKLFF. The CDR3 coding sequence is TGCGCCAGCAGGCAGGGGTTCGGGACTAATGAAAAACTGTTTTTT.